These 4 T cell receptor beta chains came from one sample sequenced in a study of blood T cell repertoires in COVID-19. The method was immunoSEQ multiplex PCR; TCRdb's version includes in-frame clones alone and lacks a portion of them. The data contain approximately 210,000 clones, around 89% of them singletons. What was sequenced was PBMCs or T cells enriched from blood (not recorded which). Source of these receptors: a woman between 18 and 29 years old who had recovered from COVID-19.

This clone was seen just once. This chain uses TRBV4-1 with TRBJ1-4; D is unclear. Germline V lookup: CDR1 MGHRA, CDR2 YSYEKL. The CDR3 contains 15 residues. V gave up 6 bases and J gave up 0 bases, with 11 bases separating them. The CDR3 loop reads CASRPSHPTNEKLFF. CDR3 in DNA: TGCGCCAGCAGACCCTCACACCCAACTAATGAAAAACTGTTTTTT.

Points on this clone: This sample also contains other DNA sequences that code for the same CDR3. The chain combines TRBV20-1 with TRBJ2-1, with D possibly being TRBD1 (5 bases). Germline values: CDR1 DFQATT, CDR2 SNEGSKA (reference sequence). Trimming removed 3 bases from V and 6 bases from J, with 6 bases in between. This CDR3 comprises 11 residues. The DNA for the CDR3 is TGCAGTGCTAGCCAGGGCAATGAGCAGTTCTTC. Protein sequence: CSASQGNEQFF.

The chain employs TRBV4-2 and TRBJ1-4; 8 bases line up with TRBD1. The CDR3 is made up of 15 amino acids. The germline V gene has CDR1 LGHNA and CDR2 YNFKEQ. V dropped 3 bases and J dropped 7; count of bases not matched to a gene: 7. The CDR3 loop is CASSHERTGPEKLFF. For the CDR3, the DNA is TGTGCCAGCAGCCACGAGCGGACAGGGCCTGAAAAACTGTTTTTT.

This clone was detected once. The chain employs TRBV11-1 and TRBJ1-1, with a possible D match to TRBD1 (5 bases). The ends were cut back, 5 bases at V and 2 bases at J, with 9 bases in the middle. The germline CDR1 and CDR2 sequences are SGHAT and FQDESV (reference sequence). This CDR3 contains 13 residues. The CDR3 DNA reads TGTGCCAGCAGCAGCGACAGAAACACTGAAGCTTTCTTT. It translates to CASSSDRNTEAFF.